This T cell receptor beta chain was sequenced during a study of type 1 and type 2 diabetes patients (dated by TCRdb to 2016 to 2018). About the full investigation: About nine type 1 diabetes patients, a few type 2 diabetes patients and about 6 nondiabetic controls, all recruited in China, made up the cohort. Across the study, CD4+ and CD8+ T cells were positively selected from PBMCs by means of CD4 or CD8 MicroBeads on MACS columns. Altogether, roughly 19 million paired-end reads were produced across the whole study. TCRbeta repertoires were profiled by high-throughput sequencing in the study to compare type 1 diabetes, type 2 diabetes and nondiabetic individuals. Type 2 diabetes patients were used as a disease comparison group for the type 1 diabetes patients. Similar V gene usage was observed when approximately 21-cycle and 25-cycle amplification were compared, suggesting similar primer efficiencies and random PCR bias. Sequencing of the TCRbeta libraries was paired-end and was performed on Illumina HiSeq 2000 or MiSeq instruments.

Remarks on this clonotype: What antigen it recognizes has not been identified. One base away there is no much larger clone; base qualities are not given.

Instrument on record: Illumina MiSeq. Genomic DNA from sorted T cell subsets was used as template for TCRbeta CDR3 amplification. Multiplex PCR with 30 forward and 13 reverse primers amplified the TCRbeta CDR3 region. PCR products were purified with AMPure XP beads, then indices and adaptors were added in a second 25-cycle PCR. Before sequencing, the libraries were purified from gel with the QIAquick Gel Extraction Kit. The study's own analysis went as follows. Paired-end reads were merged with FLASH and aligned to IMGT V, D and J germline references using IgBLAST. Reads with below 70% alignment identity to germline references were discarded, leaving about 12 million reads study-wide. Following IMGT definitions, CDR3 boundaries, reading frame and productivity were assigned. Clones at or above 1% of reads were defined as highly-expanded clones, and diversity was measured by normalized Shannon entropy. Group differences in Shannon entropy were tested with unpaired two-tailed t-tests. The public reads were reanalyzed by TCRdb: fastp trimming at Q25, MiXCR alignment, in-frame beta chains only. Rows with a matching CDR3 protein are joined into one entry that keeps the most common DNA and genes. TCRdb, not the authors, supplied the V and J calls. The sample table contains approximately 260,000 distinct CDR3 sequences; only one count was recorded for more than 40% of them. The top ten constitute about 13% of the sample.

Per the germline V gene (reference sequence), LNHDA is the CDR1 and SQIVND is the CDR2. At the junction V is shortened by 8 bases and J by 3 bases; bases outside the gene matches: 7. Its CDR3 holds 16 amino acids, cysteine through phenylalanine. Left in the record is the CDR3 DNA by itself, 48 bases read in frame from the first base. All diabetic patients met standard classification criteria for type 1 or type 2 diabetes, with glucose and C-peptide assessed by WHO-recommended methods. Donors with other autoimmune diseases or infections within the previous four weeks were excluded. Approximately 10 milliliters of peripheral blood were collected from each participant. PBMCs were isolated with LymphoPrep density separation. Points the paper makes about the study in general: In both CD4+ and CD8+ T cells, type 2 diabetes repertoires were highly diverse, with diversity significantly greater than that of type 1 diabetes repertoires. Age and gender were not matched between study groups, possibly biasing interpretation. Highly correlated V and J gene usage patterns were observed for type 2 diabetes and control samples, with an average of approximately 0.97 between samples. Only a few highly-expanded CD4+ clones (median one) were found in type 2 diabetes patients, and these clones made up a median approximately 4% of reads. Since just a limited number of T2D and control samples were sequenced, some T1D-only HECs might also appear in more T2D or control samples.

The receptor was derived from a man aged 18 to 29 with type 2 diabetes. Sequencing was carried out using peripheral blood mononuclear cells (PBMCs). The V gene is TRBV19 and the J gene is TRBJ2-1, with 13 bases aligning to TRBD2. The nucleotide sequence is TGTGCCAGTGGAGGGACTAGCGGGACGAACTACAATGAGCAGTTCTTC. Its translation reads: CASGGTSGTNYNEQFF.